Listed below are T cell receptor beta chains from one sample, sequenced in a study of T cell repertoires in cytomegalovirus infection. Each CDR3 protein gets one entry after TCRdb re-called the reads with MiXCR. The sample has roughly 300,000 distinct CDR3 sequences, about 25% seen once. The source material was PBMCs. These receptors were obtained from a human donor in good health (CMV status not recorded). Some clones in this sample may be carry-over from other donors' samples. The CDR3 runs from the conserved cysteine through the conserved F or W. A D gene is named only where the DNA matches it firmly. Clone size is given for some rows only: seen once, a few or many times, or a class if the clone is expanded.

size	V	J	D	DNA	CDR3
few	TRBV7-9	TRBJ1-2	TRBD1	TGTGCCAGCAGCGAGGACAGGGGTGATGGCTACACCTTC	CASSEDRGDGYTF
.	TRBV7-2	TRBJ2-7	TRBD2	TGTGCCAGCACCAGTGAGGCGGGAGGCCACACCTACGAGCAGTACTTC	CASTSEAGGHTYEQYF
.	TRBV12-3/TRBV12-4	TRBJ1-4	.	TGTGCCAGCAGTTTCCTTGGAGACGGTAATGAAAAACTGTTTTTT	CASSFLGDGNEKLFF
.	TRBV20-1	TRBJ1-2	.	TGCAGTGCTAGAGTGACGGGGGCTAATGGCTACACCTTC	CSARVTGANGYTF
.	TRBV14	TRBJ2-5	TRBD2	TGTGCCAGCAGCCACGGACCAACGAGGACTAGCGGGCAGTACCAAGAGACCCAGTACTTC	CASSHGPTRTSGQYQETQYF
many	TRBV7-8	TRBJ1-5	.	TGTGCCAGCAGCTTAGGTCGGGTGGGGGGAAGGGGAAGAAATCAGCCCCAGCATTTT	CASSLGRVGGRGRNQPQHF
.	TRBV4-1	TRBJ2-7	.	TGCGCCAGCAGCCGGCAGGGGACTCTAGACTACGAGCAGTACTTC	CASSRQGTLDYEQYF
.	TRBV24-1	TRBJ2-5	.	TGTGCCACCAGTGATCGGAGAGGCTCCGGAGAGACCCAGTACTTC	CATSDRRGSGETQYF
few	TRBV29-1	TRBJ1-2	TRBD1	TGCAGCGTTAGGGGGACAGGGGGCTTTGGCTACACCTTC	CSVRGTGGFGYTF
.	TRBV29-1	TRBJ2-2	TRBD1	TGCAGCGCTGAGAGACAGGGGACCACCGGGGAGCTGTTTTTT	CSAERQGTTGELFF
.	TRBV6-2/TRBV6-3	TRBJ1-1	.	TGTGCCAGCAGTCCTTTGACAGGTCGGAACACTGAAGCTTTCTTT	CASSPLTGRNTEAFF
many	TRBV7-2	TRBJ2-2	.	TGTGCCAGCAGCGCACGTCTCGGGGAGCTGTTTTTT	CASSARLGELFF
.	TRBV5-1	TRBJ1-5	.	TGCGCCAGCAGCCCGGGACCCTCGGAGGACCAGCCCCAGCATTTT	CASSPGPSEDQPQHF
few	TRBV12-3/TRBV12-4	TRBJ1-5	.	TGTGCCAGCAGGTTGGACAGACTTAGCAATCAGCCCCAGCATTTT	CASRLDRLSNQPQHF
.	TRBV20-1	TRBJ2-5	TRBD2	TGCAGTGCTACCAGCGGGGGGGTACAAGAGACCCAGTACTTC	CSATSGGVQETQYF
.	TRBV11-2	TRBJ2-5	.	TGTGCCAGCAGCTCCAACAGGGGAGGTGACTTC	CASSSNRGGDF
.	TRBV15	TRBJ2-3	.	TGTGCCACCAGCAGAGACGACGGGAAGAGCACAGATACGCAGTATTTT	CATSRDDGKSTDTQYF
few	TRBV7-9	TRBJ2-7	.	TGTGCCAGCAGCTTAATGCAGAGCTACGAGCAGTACTTC	CASSLMQSYEQYF
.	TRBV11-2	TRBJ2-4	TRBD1	TGTGCCAGCAGCTGGACAGGGGAGGGCATTCAGTACTTC	CASSWTGEGIQYF
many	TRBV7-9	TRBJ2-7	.	TGTGCCAGCAGCCTACACGTACGACCGGGACAAAGAACCTACGAGCAGTACTTC	CASSLHVRPGQRTYEQYF
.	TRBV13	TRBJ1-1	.	TGTGCCAGCAGCAACGGGGGCAGGCGGTACACTGAAGCTTTCTTT	CASSNGGRRYTEAFF
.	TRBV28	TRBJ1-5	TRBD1	TGTGCCAGCAGTTTATCCCCGGGGCAGGGGGGCAATCAGCCCCAGCATTTT	CASSLSPGQGGNQPQHF
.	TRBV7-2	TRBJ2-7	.	TGTGCCAGCAGCCCTAGTGGGTCAGGGAGAGAGCAGTACTTC	CASSPSGSGREQYF
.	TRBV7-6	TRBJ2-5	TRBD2	TGTGCCAGCAGTTACGACCATCCGCTAGCGGGAGGTGAAGAGACCCAGTACTTC	CASSYDHPLAGGEETQYF
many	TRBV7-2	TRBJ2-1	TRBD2	TGTGCCAGCAGCCGAGGCCGCATTGGCGGGAGTCACAATGAGCAGTTCTTC	CASSRGRIGGSHNEQFF
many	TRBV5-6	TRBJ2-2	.	TGTGCCAGCAGCTTGGCCGCGGGGGCCACGTATCAGACGGCCGGGGAGCTGTTTTTT	CASSLAAGATYQTAGELFF
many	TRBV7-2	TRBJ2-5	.	TGTGCCAGCAGCCCAGGACTATTCCAAGAGACCCAGTACTTC	CASSPGLFQETQYF
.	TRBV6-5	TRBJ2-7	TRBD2	TGTGCCAGCAGTCAAACGGGACTAGCGGCTTACGAGCAGTACTTC	CASSQTGLAAYEQYF
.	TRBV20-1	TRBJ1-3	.	TGCAGTGCCGAGGGTGGCGGAAACACCATATATTTT	CSAEGGGNTIYF
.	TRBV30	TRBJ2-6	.	TGTGCCTGGAGTGCGGGTACTGGGGCCAACGTCCTGACTTTC	CAWSAGTGANVLTF
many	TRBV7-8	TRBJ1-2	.	TGTGCCAGCAGCTTATTTAGATTTGCGGCAGGGAACTATGGCTACACCTTC	CASSLFRFAAGNYGYTF
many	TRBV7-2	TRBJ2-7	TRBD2	TGTGCCAGCAGCTTAGCGACGGGACTAGCGGGCGAGCAGTACTTC	CASSLATGLAGEQYF
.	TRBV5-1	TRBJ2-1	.	TGCGCCAGCAGCCGCTATGGGGGAGGTATTGGGGTCGCCTCCTACAATGAGCAGTTCTTC	CASSRYGGGIGVASYNEQFF
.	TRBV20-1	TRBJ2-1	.	TGCAGTGCCCCGCAGGGGGGCGCTTCGGATTACAATGAGCAGTTCTTC	CSAPQGGASDYNEQFF
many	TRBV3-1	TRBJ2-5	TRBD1	TGTGCCAGCAGCCATGCTATGGACAGGCCTGGGGAGACCCAGTACTTC	CASSHAMDRPGETQYF
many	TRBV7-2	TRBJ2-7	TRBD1	TGTGCCAGCAGTCTGACCGGGACAGGGGGCTACGAGCAGTACTTC	CASSLTGTGGYEQYF
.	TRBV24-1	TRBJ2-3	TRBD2	TGTGCCACCAGTTATCCAGGGAGGGGTACAGATACGCAGTATTTT	CATSYPGRGTDTQYF
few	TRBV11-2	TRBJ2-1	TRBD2	TGTGCCAGCAGCCCCGCTAGCGGGGGGAGCAATGAGCAGTTCTTC	CASSPASGGSNEQFF
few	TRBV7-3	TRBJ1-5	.	TGTGCCAGCAGCTCAGGGATGGGTCAGCCCCAGCATTTT	CASSSGMGQPQHF
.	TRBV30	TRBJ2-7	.	TGTGCCTGGAGTGTATCTGAAAAAAGCTCCTACGAGCAGTACTTC	CAWSVSEKSSYEQYF
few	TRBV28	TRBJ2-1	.	TGTGCCAGCAGTTCGCCTCCCACTAATGAGCAGTTCTTC	CASSSPPTNEQFF